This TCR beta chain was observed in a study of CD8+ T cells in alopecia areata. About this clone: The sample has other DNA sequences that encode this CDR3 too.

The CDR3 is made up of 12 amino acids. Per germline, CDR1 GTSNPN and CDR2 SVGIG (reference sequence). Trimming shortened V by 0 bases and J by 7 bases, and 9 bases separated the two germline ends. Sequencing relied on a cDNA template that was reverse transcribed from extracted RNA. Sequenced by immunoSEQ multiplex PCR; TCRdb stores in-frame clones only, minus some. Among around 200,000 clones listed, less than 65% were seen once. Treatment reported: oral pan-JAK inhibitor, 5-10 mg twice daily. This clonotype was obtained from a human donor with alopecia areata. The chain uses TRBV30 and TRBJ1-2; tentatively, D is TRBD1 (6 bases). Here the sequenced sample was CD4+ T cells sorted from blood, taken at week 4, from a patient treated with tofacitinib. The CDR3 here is CAWSVGGGGYTF. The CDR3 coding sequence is TGTGCCTGGAGTGTAGGGGGAGGTGGCTACACCTTC.